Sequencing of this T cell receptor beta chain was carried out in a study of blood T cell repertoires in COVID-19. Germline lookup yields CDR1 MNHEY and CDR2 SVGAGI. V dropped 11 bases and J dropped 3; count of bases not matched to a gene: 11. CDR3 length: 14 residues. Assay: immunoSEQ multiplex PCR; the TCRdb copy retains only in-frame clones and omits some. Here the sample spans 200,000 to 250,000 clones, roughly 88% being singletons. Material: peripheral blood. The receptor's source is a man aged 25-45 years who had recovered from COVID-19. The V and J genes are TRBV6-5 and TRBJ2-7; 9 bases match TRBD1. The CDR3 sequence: CAGKFTGGSYEQYF. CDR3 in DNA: TGTGCCGGAAAATTCACAGGGGGCAGCTACGAGCAGTACTTC.